This section outlines one T cell receptor beta chain sequence together with its context. Its cognate antigen is unknown. This sample also contains other DNA sequences that code for the same CDR3. The germline V gene encodes CDR1 SGHRS and CDR2 YFSETQ. The CDR3 runs to 15 residues. Trimming took 0 bases from V and 3 from J; bases not matched to a gene: 2. This specimen comes from a study of T cells in narcolepsy. The protocol was immunoSEQ multiplex PCR, while the TCRdb copy is restricted to in-frame clones and leaves out a portion. Seen here are 20,000 to 25,000 clones, about 83% observed once, and the top ten hold 1.3%. Study-wide findings and caveats: Autoreactive clone sequences were missing from some blood memory CD4+ repertoires.

The chain uses TRBV5-1 and TRBJ2-2; TRBD2 matches at 7 bases. Specimen: CD45RA- memory CD4+ T cells from PBMCs. The TCR sequence derives from a human donor with narcolepsy. For the CDR3, the DNA is TGCGCCAGCAGCTTGGTGCTAGCGGACACCGGGGAGCTGTTTTTT. This codes for CASSLVLADTGELFF.